This T cell receptor beta chain was recovered during a study of T-cell reconstitution after alpha-beta-depleted transplantation in children. Whole-study results and caveats: Reports say that about two months after transplant, the alpha-beta T cells came out of several hundred graft clones that had expanded.

TCRbeta library construction was performed incorporating unique molecular identifiers. TCRdb processed the PCR reads anew with MiXCR; each CDR3 protein has one entry. The sample shows under 850,000 distinct CDR3 sequences, 10% to 15% of them seen only once. The length of the CDR3 is 13 residues. Germline V gene sequence: CDR1 MNHNS, CDR2 SASEGT. V dropped 0 bases and J dropped 9; count of bases not matched to a gene: 2. This clonotype has more than one count but fewer than ten. Its antigen is undetermined. The V call is TRBV6-1, the J call TRBJ2-1, with TRBD2 matching over 7 bases. The clonotype originates from a girl under 10 years old with congenital amegakaryocytic thrombocytopenia, due to receive a stem cell transplant. The specimen was PBMCs, collected before TCRalphabeta/CD19-depleted stem cell transplant. The CDR3 reads CASSEAIAGEQFF. The CDR3 DNA is TGTGCCAGCAGTGAAGCGATAGCGGGTGAGCAGTTCTTC.